The source of this T cell receptor beta chain is a study of T cell responses to AZD1222 COVID-19 vaccine. Study at large: The study pooled second doses at about 4 or about 12 weeks. Study-level findings and limits: The study sampled repertoires only after the peak T cell response.

Points on this clone: Its antigen is not identified.

Sequencing was performed with immunoSEQ multiplex PCR; in TCRdb, only in-frame clones are kept and a portion is missing. The sample holds about 120,000 clones, 75% to 95% seen once. Here the sequenced sample was peripheral blood, taken on day 0 of AZD1222 vaccination. This TCR was sampled from an adult in good health.

The CDR3: CASSLEVARWGQGYGYTF. DNA for the CDR3: TGTGCCAGCAGCTTAGAAGTGGCCCGGTGGGGACAGGGGTATGGCTACACCTTC. The rearrangement uses TRBV11-2 and TRBJ1-2; 10 bases map to TRBD1. The CDR3 spans 18 residues. Trimming removed 0 bases from V and 5 bases from J; junction bases left unmatched: 12. Germline V gene lookup returns CDR1 SGHAT and CDR2 FQNNGV.